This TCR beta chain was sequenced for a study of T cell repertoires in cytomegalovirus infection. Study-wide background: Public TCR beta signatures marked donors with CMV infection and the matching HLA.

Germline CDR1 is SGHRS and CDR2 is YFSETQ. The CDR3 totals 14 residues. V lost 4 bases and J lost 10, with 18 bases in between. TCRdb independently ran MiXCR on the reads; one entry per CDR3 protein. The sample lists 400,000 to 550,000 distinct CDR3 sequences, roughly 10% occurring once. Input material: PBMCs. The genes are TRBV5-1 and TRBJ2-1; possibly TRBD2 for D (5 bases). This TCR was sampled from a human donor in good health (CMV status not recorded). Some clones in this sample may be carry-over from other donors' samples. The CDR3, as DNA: TGCGCCAGCAGCCTCGGCCCCGGGGTCGGGGAGCAGTTCTTC. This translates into CASSLGPGVGEQFF.